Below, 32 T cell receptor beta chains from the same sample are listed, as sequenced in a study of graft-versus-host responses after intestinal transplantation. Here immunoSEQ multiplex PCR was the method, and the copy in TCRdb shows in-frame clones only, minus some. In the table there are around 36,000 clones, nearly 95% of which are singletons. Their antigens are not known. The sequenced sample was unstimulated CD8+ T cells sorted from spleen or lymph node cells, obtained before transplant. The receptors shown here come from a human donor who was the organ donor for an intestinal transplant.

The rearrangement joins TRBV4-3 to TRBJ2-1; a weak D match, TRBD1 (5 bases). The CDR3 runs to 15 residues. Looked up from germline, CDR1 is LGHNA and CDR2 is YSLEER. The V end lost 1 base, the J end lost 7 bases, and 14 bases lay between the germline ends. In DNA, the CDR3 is TGCGCCAGCAGCCAAGTATTCACAGGCATAAATGAGCAGTTCTTC. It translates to CASSQVFTGINEQFF.

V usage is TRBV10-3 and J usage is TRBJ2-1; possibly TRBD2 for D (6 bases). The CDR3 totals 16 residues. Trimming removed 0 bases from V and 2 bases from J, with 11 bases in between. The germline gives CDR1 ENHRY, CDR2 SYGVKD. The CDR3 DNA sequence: TGTGCCATCAGTGAGTCTCAGCGGAGGGCCTACAATGAGCAGTTCTTC. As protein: CAISESQRRAYNEQFF.

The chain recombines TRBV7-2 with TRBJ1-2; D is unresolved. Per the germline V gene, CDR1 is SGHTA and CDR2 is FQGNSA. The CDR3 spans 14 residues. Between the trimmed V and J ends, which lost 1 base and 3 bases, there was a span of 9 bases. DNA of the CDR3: TGTGCCAGCAGCTTAGGGATAGGATACTATGGCTACACCTTC. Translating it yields CASSLGIGYYGYTF.

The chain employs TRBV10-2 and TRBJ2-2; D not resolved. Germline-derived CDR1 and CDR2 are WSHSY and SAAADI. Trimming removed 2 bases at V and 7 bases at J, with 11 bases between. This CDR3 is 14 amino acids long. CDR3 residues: CASSELSVGGELFF. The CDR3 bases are TGCGCCAGCAGTGAGCTCAGCGTCGGCGGGGAGCTGTTTTTT.

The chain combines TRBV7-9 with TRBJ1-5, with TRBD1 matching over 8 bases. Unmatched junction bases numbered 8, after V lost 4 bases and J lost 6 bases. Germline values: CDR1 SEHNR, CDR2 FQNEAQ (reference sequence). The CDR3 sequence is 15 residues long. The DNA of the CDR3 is TGTGCCAGCAGCTCGGACAGGGAGGGGGCTCAGCCCCAGCATTTT. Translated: CASSSDREGAQPQHF.

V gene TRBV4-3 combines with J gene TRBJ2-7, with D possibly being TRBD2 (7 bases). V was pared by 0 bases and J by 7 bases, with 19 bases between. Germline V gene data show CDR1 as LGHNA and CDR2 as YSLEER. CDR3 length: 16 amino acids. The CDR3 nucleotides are TGCGCCAGCAGCCAAGATATGGTGGGGGGGCTTTGGGAGCAGTACTTC. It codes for CASSQDMVGGLWEQYF.

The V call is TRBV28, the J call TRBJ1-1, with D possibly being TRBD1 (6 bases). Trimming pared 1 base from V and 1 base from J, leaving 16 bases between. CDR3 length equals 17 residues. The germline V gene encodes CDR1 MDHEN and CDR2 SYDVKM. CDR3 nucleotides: TGTGCCAGCAGTTTATCCCCCAACGGGGGGCCGAACACTGAAGCTTTCTTT. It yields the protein CASSLSPNGGPNTEAFF.

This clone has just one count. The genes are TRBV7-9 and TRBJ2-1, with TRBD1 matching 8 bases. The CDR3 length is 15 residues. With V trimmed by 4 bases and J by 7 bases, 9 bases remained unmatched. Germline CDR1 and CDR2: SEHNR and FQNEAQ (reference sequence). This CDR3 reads CASSSDRGRLNEQFF. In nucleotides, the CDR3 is TGTGCCAGCAGCTCCGACAGGGGACGACTTAATGAGCAGTTCTTC.

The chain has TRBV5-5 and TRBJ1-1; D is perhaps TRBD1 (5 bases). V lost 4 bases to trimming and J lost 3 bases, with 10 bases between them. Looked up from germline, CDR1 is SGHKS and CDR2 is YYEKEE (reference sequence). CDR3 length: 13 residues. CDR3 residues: CASSGNRYTEAFF. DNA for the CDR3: TGTGCCAGCAGCGGAAACAGGTACACTGAAGCTTTCTTT.

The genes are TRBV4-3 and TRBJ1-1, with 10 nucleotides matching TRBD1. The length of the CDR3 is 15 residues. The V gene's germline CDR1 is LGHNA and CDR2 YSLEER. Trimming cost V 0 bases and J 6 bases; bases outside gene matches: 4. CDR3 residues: CASSQEDRGYAEAFF. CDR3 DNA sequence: TGCGCCAGCAGCCAAGAGGACAGGGGGTACGCTGAAGCTTTCTTT.

The CDR3 coding sequence is TGTGCCAGCAGTTTAGCGGCGGCCTACGAGCAGTACTTC. Protein: CASSLAAAYEQYF. This rearrangement joins TRBV27 to TRBJ2-7; D is unclear. The CDR3 runs to 13 residues. V lost 2 bases, J lost 2 bases, and 7 bases lay in between. The germline V gene encodes CDR1 MNHEY and CDR2 SMNVEV (reference sequence).

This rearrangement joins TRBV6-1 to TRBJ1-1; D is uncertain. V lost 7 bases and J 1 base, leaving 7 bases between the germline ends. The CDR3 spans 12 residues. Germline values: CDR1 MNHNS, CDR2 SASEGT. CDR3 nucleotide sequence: TGTGCCAGCACTTTTGGGAACACTGAAGCTTTCTTT. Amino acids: CASTFGNTEAFF.

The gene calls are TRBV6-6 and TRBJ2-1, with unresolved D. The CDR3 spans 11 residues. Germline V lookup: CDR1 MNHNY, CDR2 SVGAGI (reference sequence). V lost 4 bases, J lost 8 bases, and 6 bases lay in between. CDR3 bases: TGTGCCAGCAGTTCGGGCGATGAGCAGTTCTTC. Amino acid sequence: CASSSGDEQFF.

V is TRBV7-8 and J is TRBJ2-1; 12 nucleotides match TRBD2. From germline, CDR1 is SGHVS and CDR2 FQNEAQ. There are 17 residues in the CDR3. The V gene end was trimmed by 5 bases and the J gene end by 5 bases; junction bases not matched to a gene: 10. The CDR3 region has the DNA TGTGCCAGCAGCATTCTAGCGGGGGGGCCTCAGCACAATGAGCAGTTCTTC. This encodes CASSILAGGPQHNEQFF.

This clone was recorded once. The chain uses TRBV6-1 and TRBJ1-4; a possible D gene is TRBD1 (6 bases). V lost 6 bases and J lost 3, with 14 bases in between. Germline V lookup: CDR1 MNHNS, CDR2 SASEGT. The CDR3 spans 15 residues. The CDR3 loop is CASRPKTGANEKLFF. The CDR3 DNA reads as TGTGCCAGCAGGCCCAAGACAGGAGCTAATGAAAAACTGTTTTTT.

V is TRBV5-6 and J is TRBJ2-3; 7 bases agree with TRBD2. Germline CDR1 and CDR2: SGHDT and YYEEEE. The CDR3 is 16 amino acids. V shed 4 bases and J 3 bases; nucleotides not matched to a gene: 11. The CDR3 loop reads CASSLPLAVATDTQYF. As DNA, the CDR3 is TGTGCCAGCAGCCTACCCCTAGCGGTGGCGACAGATACGCAGTATTTT.

Here the CDR3 reads CASSSWTSGYNEQFF. The CDR3 DNA follows: TGTGCCAGCAGCTCGTGGACTAGCGGCTACAATGAGCAGTTCTTC. The rearrangement uses TRBV5-4 and TRBJ2-1, with 10 bases aligning to TRBD2. Looked up from germline, CDR1 is SGHNT and CDR2 is YYREEE (reference sequence). V gave up 3 bases and J gave up 3 bases; unmatched junction bases: 3. The CDR3 is 15 amino acids.

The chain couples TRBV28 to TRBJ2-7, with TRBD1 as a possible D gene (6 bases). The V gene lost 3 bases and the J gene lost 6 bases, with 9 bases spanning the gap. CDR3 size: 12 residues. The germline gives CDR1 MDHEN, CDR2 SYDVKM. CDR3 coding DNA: TGTGCCAGCAGTTTGCAGGGGCGCGAGCAGTACTTC. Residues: CASSLQGREQYF.

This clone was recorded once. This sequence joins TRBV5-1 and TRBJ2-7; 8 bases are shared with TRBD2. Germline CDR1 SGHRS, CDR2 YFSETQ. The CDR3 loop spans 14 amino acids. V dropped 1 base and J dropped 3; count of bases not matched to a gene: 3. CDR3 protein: CASSLYSGGYEQYF. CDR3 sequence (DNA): TGCGCCAGCAGCTTGTACAGCGGGGGCTACGAGCAGTACTTC.

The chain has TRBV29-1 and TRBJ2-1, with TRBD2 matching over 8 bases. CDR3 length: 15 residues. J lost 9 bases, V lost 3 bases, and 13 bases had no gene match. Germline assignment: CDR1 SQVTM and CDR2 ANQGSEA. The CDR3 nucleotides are TGCAGCGTTGATCATCCTAGCGGGCGGCCTGGTGAGCAGTTCTTC. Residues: CSVDHPSGRPGEQFF.

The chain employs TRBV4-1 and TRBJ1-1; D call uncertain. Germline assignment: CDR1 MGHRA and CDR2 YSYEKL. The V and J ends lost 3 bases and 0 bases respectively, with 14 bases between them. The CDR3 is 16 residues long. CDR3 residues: CASSHDPRAMNTEAFF. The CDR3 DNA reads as TGCGCCAGCAGCCACGACCCCAGAGCCATGAACACTGAAGCTTTCTTT.

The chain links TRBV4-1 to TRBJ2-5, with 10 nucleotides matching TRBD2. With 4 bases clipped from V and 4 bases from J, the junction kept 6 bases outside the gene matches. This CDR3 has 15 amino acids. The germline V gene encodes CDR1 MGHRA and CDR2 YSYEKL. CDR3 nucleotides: TGCGCCAGCAGCCTTATAAGGACTAGCGGAGAGACCCAGTACTTC. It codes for CASSLIRTSGETQYF.

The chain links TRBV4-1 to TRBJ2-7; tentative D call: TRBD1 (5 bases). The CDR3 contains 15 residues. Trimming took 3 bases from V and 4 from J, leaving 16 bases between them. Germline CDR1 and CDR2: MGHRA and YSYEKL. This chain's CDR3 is CASSHIPGPGYEQYF. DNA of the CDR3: TGCGCCAGCAGCCATATCCCGGGCCCAGGGTACGAGCAGTACTTC.

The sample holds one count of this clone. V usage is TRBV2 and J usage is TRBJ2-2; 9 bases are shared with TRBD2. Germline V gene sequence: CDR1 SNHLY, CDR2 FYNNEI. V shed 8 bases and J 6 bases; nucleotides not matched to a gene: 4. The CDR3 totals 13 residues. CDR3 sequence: CASLAGIAGELFF. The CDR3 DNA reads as TGTGCCAGCCTAGCGGGGATCGCCGGGGAGCTGTTTTTT.

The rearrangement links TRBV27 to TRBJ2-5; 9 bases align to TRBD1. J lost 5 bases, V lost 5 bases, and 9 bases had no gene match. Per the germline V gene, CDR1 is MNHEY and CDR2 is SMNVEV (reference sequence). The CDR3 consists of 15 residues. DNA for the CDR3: TGTGCCAGCAGTGCCCGGGACAGGGATTGGGAGACCCAGTACTTC. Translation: CASSARDRDWETQYF.

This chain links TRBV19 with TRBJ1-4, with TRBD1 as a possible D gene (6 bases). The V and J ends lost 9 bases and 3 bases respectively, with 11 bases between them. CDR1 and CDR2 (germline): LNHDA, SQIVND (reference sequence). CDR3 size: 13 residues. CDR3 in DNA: TGTGCCAGCTCCAGGGGACCTAATGAAAAACTGTTTTTT. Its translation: CASSRGPNEKLFF.

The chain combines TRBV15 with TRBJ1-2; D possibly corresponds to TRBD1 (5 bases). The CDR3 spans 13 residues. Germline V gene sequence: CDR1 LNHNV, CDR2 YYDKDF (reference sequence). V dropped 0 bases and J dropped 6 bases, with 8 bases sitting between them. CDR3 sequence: CATSREGGDGYTF. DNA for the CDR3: TGTGCCACCAGCAGAGAGGGGGGAGATGGCTACACCTTC. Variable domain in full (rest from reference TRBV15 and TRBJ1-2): DAMVIQNPRYQVTQFGKPVTLSCSQTLNHNVMYWYQQKSSQAPKLLFHYYDKDFNNEADTPDNFQSRRPNTSFCFLDIRSPGLGDTAMYLCATSREGGDGYTFGSGTRLTVV.

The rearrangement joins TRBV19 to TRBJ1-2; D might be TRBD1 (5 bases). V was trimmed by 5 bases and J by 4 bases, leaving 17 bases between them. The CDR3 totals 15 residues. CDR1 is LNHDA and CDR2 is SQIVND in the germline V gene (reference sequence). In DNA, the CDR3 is TGTGCCAGTAGTGCCGCGTTAGGGGCGGGCTATGGCTACACCTTC. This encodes CASSAALGAGYGYTF.

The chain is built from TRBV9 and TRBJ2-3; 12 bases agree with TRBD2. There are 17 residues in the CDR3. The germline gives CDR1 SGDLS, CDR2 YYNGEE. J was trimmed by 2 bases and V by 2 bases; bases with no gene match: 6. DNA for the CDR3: TGTGCCAGCAGCGTCGAGACTAGCGGGGGACTCACAGATACGCAGTATTTT. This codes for CASSVETSGGLTDTQYF.

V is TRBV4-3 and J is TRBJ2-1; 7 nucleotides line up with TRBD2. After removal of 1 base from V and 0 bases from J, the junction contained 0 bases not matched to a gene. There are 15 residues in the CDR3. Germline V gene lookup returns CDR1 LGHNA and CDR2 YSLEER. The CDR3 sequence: CASSQAGGSYNEQFF. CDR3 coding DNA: TGCGCCAGCAGCCAAGCGGGGGGCTCCTACAATGAGCAGTTCTTC.

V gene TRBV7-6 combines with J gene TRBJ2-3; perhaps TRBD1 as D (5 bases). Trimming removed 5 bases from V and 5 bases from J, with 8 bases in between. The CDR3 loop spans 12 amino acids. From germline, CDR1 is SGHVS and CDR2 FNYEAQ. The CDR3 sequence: CASSLTGDTQYF. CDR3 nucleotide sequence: TGTGCCAGCAGCCTCACAGGAGATACGCAGTATTTT.

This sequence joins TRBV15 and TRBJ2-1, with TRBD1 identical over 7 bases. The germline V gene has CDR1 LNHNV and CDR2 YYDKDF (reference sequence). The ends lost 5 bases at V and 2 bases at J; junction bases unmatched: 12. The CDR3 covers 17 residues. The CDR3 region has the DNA TGTGCCACCAGCGCGGGTCCTACAGGGGCACCCTACAATGAGCAGTTCTTC. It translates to CATSAGPTGAPYNEQFF.